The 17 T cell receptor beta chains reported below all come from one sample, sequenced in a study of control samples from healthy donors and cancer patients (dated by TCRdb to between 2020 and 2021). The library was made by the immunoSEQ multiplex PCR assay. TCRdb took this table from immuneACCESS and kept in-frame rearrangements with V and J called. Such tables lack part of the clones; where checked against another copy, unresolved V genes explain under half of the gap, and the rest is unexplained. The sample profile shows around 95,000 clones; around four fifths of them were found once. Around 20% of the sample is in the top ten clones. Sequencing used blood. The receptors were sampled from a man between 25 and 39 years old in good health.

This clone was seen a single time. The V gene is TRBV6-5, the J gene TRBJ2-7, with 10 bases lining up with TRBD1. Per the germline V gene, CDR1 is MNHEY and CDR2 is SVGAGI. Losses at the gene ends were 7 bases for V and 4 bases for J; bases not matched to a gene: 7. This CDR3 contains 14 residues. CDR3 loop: CASTRTGGFYEQYF. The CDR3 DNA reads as TGTGCCAGCACCAGGACAGGGGGGTTTTACGAGCAGTACTTC.

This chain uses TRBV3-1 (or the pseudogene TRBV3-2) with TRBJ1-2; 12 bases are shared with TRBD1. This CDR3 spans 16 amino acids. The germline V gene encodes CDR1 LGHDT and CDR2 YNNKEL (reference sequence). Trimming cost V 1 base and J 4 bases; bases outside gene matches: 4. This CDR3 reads CASSQAGTGGLYGYTF. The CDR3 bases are TGTGCCAGCAGCCAAGCCGGGACAGGGGGCCTCTATGGCTACACCTTC.

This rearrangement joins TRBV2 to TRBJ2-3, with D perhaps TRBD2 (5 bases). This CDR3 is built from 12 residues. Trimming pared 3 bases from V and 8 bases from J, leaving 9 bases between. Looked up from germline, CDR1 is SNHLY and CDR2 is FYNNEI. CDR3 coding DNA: TGTGCCAGCAGTGAGGCGCGGGTTACGCAGTATTTT. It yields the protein CASSEARVTQYF.

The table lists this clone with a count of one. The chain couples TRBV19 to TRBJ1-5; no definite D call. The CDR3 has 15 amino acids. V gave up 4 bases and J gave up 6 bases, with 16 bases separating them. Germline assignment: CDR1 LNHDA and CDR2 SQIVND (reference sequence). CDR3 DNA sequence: TGTGCCAGTAGTACCCGGGAGTCTGGAATTCAGCCCCAGCATTTT. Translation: CASSTRESGIQPQHF.

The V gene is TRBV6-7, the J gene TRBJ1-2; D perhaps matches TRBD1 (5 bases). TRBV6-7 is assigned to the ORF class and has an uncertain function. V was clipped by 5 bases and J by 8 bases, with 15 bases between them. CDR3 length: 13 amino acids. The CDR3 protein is CASSPRPGGGYTF. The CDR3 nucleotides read TGTGCCAGCAGTCCGAGGCCCGGGGGAGGCTACACCTTC.

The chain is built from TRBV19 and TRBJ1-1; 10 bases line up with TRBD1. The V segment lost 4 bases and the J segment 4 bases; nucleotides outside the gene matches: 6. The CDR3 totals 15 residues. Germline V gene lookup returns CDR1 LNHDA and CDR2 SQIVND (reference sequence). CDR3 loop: CASSNRDRGGTEAFF. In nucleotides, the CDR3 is TGTGCCAGTAGTAACCGGGACAGGGGTGGCACTGAAGCTTTCTTT. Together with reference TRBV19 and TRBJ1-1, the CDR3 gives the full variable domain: DGGITQSPKYLFRKEGQNVTLSCEQNLNHDAMYWYRQDPGQGLRLIYYSQIVNDFQKGDIAEGYSVSREKKESFPLTVTSAQKNPTAFYLCASSNRDRGGTEAFFGQGTRLTVV.

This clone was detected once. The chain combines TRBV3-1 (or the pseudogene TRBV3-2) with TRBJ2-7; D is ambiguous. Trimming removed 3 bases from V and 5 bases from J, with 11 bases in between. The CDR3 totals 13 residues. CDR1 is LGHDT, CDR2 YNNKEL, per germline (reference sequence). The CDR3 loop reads CASSHLLQNEQYF. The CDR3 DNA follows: TGTGCCAGCAGCCATTTGCTTCAAAACGAGCAGTACTTC.

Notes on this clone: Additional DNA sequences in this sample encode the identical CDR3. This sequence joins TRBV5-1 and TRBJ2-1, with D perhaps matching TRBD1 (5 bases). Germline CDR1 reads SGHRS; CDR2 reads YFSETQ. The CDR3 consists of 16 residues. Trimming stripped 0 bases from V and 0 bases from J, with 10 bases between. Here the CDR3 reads CASSLGTMSSYNEQFF. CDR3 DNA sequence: TGCGCCAGCAGCTTGGGGACAATGAGCTCCTACAATGAGCAGTTCTTC.

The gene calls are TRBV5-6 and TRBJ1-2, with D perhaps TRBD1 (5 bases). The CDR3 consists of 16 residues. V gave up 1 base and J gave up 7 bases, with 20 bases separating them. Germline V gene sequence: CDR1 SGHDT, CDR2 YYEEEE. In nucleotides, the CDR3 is TGTGCCAGCAGCTTGCCTAAAGGGGTTCCTACGGGTGGCTACACCTTC. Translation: CASSLPKGVPTGGYTF. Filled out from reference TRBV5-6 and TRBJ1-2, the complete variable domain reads DAGVTQSPTHLIKTRGQQVTLRCSPKSGHDTVSWYQQALGQGPQFIFQYYEEEERQRGNFPDRFSGHQFPNYSSELNVNALLLGDSALYLCASSLPKGVPTGGYTFGSGTRLTVV.

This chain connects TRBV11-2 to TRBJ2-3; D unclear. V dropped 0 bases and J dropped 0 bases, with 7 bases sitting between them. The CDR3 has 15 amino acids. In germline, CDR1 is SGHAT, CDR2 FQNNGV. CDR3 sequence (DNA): TGTGCCAGCAGCTTAGACGTGGGAAGCACAGATACGCAGTATTTT. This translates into CASSLDVGSTDTQYF.

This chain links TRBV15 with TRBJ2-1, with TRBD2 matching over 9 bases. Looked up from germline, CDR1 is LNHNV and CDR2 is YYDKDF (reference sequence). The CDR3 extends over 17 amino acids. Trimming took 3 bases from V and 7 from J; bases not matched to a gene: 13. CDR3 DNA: TGTGCCACCAGCAGGACAATCGGGACTAGCATCTTGAATGAGCAGTTCTTC. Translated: CATSRTIGTSILNEQFF.

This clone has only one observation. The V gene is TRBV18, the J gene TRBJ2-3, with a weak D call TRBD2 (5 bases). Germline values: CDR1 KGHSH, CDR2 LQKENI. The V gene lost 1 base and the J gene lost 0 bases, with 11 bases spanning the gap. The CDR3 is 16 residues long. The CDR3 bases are TGTGCCAGCTCACCACGCGCGGGCGTTAGCACAGATACGCAGTATTTT. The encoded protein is CASSPRAGVSTDTQYF.

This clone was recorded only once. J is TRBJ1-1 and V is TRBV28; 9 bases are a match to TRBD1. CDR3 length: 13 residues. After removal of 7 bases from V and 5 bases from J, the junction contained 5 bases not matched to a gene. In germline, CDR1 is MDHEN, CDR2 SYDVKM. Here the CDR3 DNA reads TGTGCCAGCATGTACAGGGGGCAGACTGAAGCTTTCTTT. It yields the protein CASMYRGQTEAFF.

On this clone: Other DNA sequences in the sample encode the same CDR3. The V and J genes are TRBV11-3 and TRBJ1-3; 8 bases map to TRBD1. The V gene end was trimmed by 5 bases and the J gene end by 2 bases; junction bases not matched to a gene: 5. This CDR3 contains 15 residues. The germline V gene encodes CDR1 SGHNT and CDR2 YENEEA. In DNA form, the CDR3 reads TGTGCCAGCAGCCCCGGACAGGGTCCTGGAAACACCATATATTTT. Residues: CASSPGQGPGNTIYF.

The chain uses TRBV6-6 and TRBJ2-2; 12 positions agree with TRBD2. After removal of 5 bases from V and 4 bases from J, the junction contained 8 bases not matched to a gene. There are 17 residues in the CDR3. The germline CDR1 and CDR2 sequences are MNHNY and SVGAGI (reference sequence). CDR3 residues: CASSPRTSGASTGELFF. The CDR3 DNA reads TGTGCCAGCAGTCCTCGGACTAGCGGGGCCTCCACCGGGGAGCTGTTTTTT.

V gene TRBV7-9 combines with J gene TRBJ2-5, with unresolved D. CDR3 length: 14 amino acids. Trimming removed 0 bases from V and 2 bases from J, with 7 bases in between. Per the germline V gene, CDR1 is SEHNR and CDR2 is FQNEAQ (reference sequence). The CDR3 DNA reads TGTGCCAGCAGCTTAGCGACGGCTCAAGAGACCCAGTACTTC. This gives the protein CASSLATAQETQYF.

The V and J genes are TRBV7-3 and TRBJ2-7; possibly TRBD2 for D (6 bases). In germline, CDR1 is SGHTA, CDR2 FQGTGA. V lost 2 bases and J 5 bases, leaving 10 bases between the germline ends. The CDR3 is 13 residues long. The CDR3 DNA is TGTGCCAGCAGCTTAGTTGGAGGGAACGAGCAGTACTTC. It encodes CASSLVGGNEQYF.